This entry lists 9 T cell receptor beta chains sequenced from one sample in a study of T cells in Graves' hyperthyroidism and ophthalmopathy. RNA transcripts yielded amplified TCR beta CDR3 regions. An initial round of RT-PCR targeting the TCR CDR3 relied on the HTBI primer set. TCRdb redid the calling of the multiplex PCR reads with MiXCR, one entry per CDR3 protein. The table shows more than 350,000 distinct CDR3 sequences, with 15% occurring only once. Input material: blood. These receptor sequences come from a woman aged 55 to 70 with Graves' ophthalmopathy.

This clonotype was observed at least ten times. This sequence joins TRBV28 and TRBJ2-7, with a weak D call TRBD2 (5 bases). The length of the CDR3 is 15 residues. In germline, CDR1 is MDHEN, CDR2 SYDVKM. Trimming left V 3 bases short and J 6 bases short, with 18 bases between. CDR3 loop: CASSFSERARREQYF. The CDR3 DNA sequence: TGTGCCAGCAGTTTCAGCGAGAGGGCTCGGCGCGAGCAGTACTTC.

There are a few counts of this clonotype. The rearrangement links TRBV5-1 to TRBJ2-1; D may be TRBD2 (6 bases). The CDR3 consists of 15 residues. V lost 0 bases and J 8 bases, leaving 15 bases between the germline ends. The germline gives CDR1 SGHRS, CDR2 YFSETQ. The CDR3 DNA is TGCGCCAGCAGCTTGGTCGGGAGTCCTGTCGATGAGCAGTTCTTC. Translation: CASSLVGSPVDEQFF.

This clonotype has just a few counts. The V and J genes are TRBV10-3 and TRBJ2-2, with 10 bases aligning to TRBD2. Germline CDR1 reads ENHRY; CDR2 reads SYGVKD. CDR3 size: 16 residues. Trimming took 4 bases from V and 6 from J; bases not matched to a gene: 8. The CDR3 sequence: CAISATASGSSGELFF. In DNA form, the CDR3 reads TGTGCCATCAGTGCCACGGCTAGCGGGAGCTCCGGGGAGCTGTTTTTT.

The sample holds many counts of this clonotype. This sequence joins TRBV20-1 and TRBJ2-3; 11 bases line up with TRBD2. V gave up 7 bases and J gave up 5 bases; unmatched junction bases: 20. CDR3 length: 18 residues. The germline gives CDR1 DFQATT, CDR2 SNEGSKA (reference sequence). The CDR3 reads CSVPAAGTSGPWRDTQYF. The CDR3 DNA reads as TGCAGTGTCCCAGCCGCCGGGACTAGCGGTCCCTGGAGAGATACGCAGTATTTT.

This clonotype has a count of ten or more. The chain joins TRBV30 to TRBJ1-1; no firm D call. Trimming left V 2 bases short and J 5 bases short, with 9 bases between. Germline values: CDR1 GTSNPN, CDR2 SVGIG (reference sequence). The CDR3 sequence is 12 residues long. The CDR3 is CAWSHGPTEAFF. The DNA for the CDR3 is TGTGCCTGGAGTCACGGACCGACTGAAGCTTTCTTT.

This clonotype occurred many times. The V call is TRBV20-1, the J call TRBJ2-4; tentative D call: TRBD1 (5 bases). The CDR3 spans 19 residues. Germline assignment: CDR1 DFQATT and CDR2 SNEGSKA (reference sequence). The V end lost 0 bases, the J end lost 1 base, and 22 bases lay between the germline ends. The CDR3 reads CSARDSRGQNHGAKNIQYF. CDR3 bases: TGCAGTGCTAGAGATAGTAGGGGCCAAAACCACGGTGCCAAAAACATTCAGTACTTC.

The rearrangement joins TRBV11-1 to TRBJ2-5; D is possibly TRBD1 (5 bases). Germline values: CDR1 SGHAT, CDR2 FQDESV (reference sequence). Trimming stripped 5 bases from V and 3 bases from J, with 10 bases between. This CDR3 contains 13 residues. The CDR3 protein is CASSKSREETQYF. The CDR3 DNA is TGTGCCAGCAGCAAGTCCAGGGAAGAGACCCAGTACTTC.

This clonotype has only one observation. The genes are TRBV28 and TRBJ2-3; 10 nucleotides match TRBD2. Germline CDR1 reads MDHEN; CDR2 reads SYDVKM. J was trimmed by 3 bases and V by 2 bases; bases with no gene match: 5. The CDR3 totals 16 residues. This CDR3 reads CASSLSGGVGTDTQYF. The CDR3 nucleotides are TGTGCCAGCAGTTTAAGCGGGGGGGTGGGGACAGATACGCAGTATTTT.

This clonotype was counted at least ten times. This chain links TRBV6-1 with TRBJ2-1, with D perhaps being TRBD1 or TRBD2 (7 bases each). With 10 bases removed from V and 8 bases from J, the gap between germline ends came to 30 bases. The CDR3 length is 17 residues. Germline V gene data show CDR1 as MNHNS and CDR2 as SASEGT. The CDR3 spells CATQGGAAGILGDEQFF. The CDR3 DNA sequence: TGTGCCACCCAGGGGGGGGCAGCGGGAATACTTGGCGATGAGCAGTTCTTC.